These 21 T cell receptor beta chains originate from one sample sequenced in a study of graft-versus-host responses after intestinal transplantation. These TCRs are of unknown antigen specificity. Only in-frame clones appear in the TCRdb table, and some are missing; sequencing was by immunoSEQ multiplex PCR. The sample records roughly 93,000 clones, 90% to 95% being singletons. The input for sequencing was unstimulated CD8+ T cells sorted from spleen or lymph node cells, taken before intestinal transplant. The receptor set was obtained from a human donor who received an intestinal transplant.

The chain joins TRBV6-1 to TRBJ2-5; TRBD1 matches 8 bases. This CDR3 contains 15 residues. Per the germline V gene, CDR1 is MNHNS and CDR2 is SASEGT. V lost 1 base to trimming and J lost 5 bases; unmatched junction nucleotides: 6. CDR3 nucleotide sequence: TGTGCCAGCAGTGAAGAGGCAGGGGGCTGGGAGACCCAGTACTTC. Translated, it gives CASSEEAGGWETQYF.

This clone was counted once. The genes are TRBV15 and TRBJ2-7; 8 bases agree with TRBD1. The CDR3 is made up of 18 amino acids. J lost 0 bases, V lost 3 bases, and 13 bases had no gene match. Germline V gives CDR1 LNHNV, CDR2 YYDKDF (reference sequence). The CDR3 sequence: CATSSWGNRGVSSYEQYF. The CDR3 nucleotides read TGTGCCACCAGCAGTTGGGGAAACAGGGGGGTAAGCTCCTACGAGCAGTACTTC. The entire variable domain, with the rest obtained from reference TRBV15 and TRBJ2-7, is as follows: DAMVIQNPRYQVTQFGKPVTLSCSQTLNHNVMYWYQQKSSQAPKLLFHYYDKDFNNEADTPDNFQSRRPNTSFCFLDIRSPGLGDTAMYLCATSSWGNRGVSSYEQYFGPGTRLTVT.

J is TRBJ2-7 and V is TRBV9, with D hard to call. V dropped 4 bases and J dropped 3 bases, with 14 bases sitting between them. The CDR3 loop spans 14 amino acids. Germline CDR1 is SGDLS and CDR2 is YYNGEE. This CDR3 reads CASSRGSHGYEQYF. CDR3 nucleotide sequence: TGTGCCAGCAGCCGTGGCAGTCATGGCTACGAGCAGTACTTC.

The gene calls are TRBV4-1 and TRBJ2-1; 10 nucleotides match TRBD2. Per germline, CDR1 MGHRA and CDR2 YSYEKL. The CDR3 is made up of 17 amino acids. V shed 2 bases, J shed 4 bases, and the junction held 8 bases outside the gene matches. CDR3 sequence (DNA): TGCGCCAGCAGCCAAAGGGGTCCTAGCGGGGGATACAATGAGCAGTTCTTC. Its translation: CASSQRGPSGGYNEQFF.

This clone is a singleton in its sample. The rearrangement joins TRBV7-9 to TRBJ2-2; D remains unclear. The CDR3 runs to 15 residues. In germline, CDR1 is SEHNR, CDR2 FQNEAQ (reference sequence). V gave up 1 base and J gave up 0 bases, with 6 bases separating them. CDR3 amino acids: CASSLVRSNTGELFF. The CDR3 DNA is TGTGCCAGCAGCTTAGTGCGGTCGAACACCGGGGAGCTGTTTTTT.

V gene TRBV2 combines with J gene TRBJ2-1; 11 bases map to TRBD2. The CDR3 contains 15 residues. Germline CDR1 SNHLY, CDR2 FYNNEI. The J segment lost 10 bases and the V segment lost 6 bases, leaving 11 bases of the junction unmatched. CDR3 bases: TGTGCCAGCAGGGGGGTCGGTAGCGGGAGGGCCGAGCAGTTCTTC. As protein: CASRGVGSGRAEQFF.

V gene TRBV14 combines with J gene TRBJ2-7; tentative D call: TRBD1 (5 bases). The length of the CDR3 is 15 residues. Germline V gene sequence: CDR1 SGHDN, CDR2 FVKESK. Deletions cut 2 bases from V and 3 bases from J, with 14 bases between. The CDR3 reads CASSQRGRGSYEQYF. Written as DNA, the CDR3 is TGTGCCAGCAGCCAAAGGGGTAGGGGTAGCTACGAGCAGTACTTC. Full variable domain (rest looked up from reference TRBV14 and TRBJ2-7): EAGVTQFPSHSVIEKGQTVTLRCDPISGHDNLYWYRRVMGKEIKFLLHFVKESKQDESGMPNNRFLAERTGGTYSTLKVQPAELEDSGVYFCASSQRGRGSYEQYFGPGTRLTVT.

Only one count was recorded for this clone. This sequence joins TRBV6-5 and TRBJ2-1; TRBD2 matches 7 bases. The CDR3 contains 14 residues. The V segment lost 4 bases and the J segment 0 bases; nucleotides outside the gene matches: 0. Per germline, CDR1 MNHEY and CDR2 SVGAGI. CDR3 DNA sequence: TGTGCCAGCAGTTCTAGCGGCTCCTACAATGAGCAGTTCTTC. The encoded protein is CASSSSGSYNEQFF.

Here the CDR3 reads CASSGRWGYTF. The CDR3 bases are TGTGCCAGCAGCGGCCGGTGGGGCTACACCTTC. This sequence joins TRBV9 and TRBJ1-2, with D unclear. The CDR3 is 11 residues long. The V gene's germline CDR1 is SGDLS and CDR2 YYNGEE. V was shortened by 3 bases and J by 8 bases, with 8 bases between the two germline ends. The entire variable domain, with the rest obtained from reference TRBV9 and TRBJ1-2, is as follows: DSGVTQTPKHLITATGQRVTLRCSPRSGDLSVYWYQQSLDQGLQFLIQYYNGEERAKGNILERFSAQQFPDLHSELNLSSLELGDSALYFCASSGRWGYTFGSGTRLTVV.

The CDR3 DNA sequence: TGTGCCAGCAGCTTAGCGGGTAGCGGGGGGGCAAGCTCCTACAATGAGCAGTTCTTC. Encoded protein: CASSLAGSGGASSYNEQFF. J is TRBJ2-1 and V is TRBV7-4, with TRBD2 identical over 11 bases. V gave up 0 bases and J gave up 0 bases; unmatched junction bases: 7. The CDR3 extends over 19 amino acids. CDR1 and CDR2 (germline): SGHVT, SQSDAQ.

Of note for this clone: Other DNA variants within this sample encode the same CDR3. The chain joins TRBV19 to TRBJ2-7, with 8 positions matching TRBD1. Germline CDR1 and CDR2: LNHDA and SQIVND (reference sequence). This CDR3 region has 14 residues. V dropped 6 bases and J dropped 4; count of bases not matched to a gene: 8. DNA of the CDR3: TGTGCCAGTAGCACAGGGACAGGCGGTTACGAGCAGTACTTC. Its translation is CASSTGTGGYEQYF.

The V gene is TRBV6-1, the J gene TRBJ1-4; 9 bases match TRBD1. CDR1 and CDR2 (germline): MNHNS, SASEGT. The CDR3 spans 15 residues. The trim removed 2 bases at V and 7 bases at J, leaving 5 bases unmatched. In nucleotides, the CDR3 is TGTGCCAGCAGTGAATCCCCGACAGGGGGTGAAAAACTGTTTTTT. It translates to CASSESPTGGEKLFF.

This clone was counted once. V is TRBV7-9 and J is TRBJ2-3, with TRBD2 matching 8 bases. Germline assignment: CDR1 SEHNR and CDR2 FQNEAQ (reference sequence). The CDR3 consists of 15 residues. With V trimmed by 5 bases and J by 5 bases, 9 bases remained unmatched. In DNA, the CDR3 is TGTGCCAGCAGCCTACGGGAGGGCCCCCGAGATACGCAGTATTTT. Protein sequence: CASSLREGPRDTQYF. Full variable domain (remainder filled in from reference TRBV7-9 and TRBJ2-3): DTGVSQNPRHKITKRGQNVTFRCDPISEHNRLYWYRQTLGQGPEFLTYFQNEAQLEKSRLLSDRFSAERPKGSFSTLEIQRTEQGDSAMYLCASSLREGPRDTQYFGPGTRLTVL.

This clone appeared a single time. The gene calls are TRBV5-6 and TRBJ2-1, with 10 bases identical to TRBD2. CDR3 length: 18 residues. J lost 6 bases, V lost 0 bases, and 12 bases had no gene match. Germline loops: CDR1 SGHDT, CDR2 YYEEEE. CDR3 sequence reads: CASSLERPSGSSPNEQFF. CDR3 in DNA: TGTGCCAGCAGCTTGGAACGGCCTAGCGGGAGCTCCCCCAATGAGCAGTTCTTC.

This clone was recorded a few times. V usage is TRBV10-3 and J usage is TRBJ1-1, with 7 nucleotides matching TRBD1. This CDR3 spans 13 amino acids. V trimming: 3 bases; J trimming: 8 bases; junction bases outside the gene matches: 6. Germline CDR1 is ENHRY and CDR2 is SYGVKD. CDR3 amino acids: CAISEKDRLEAFF. CDR3 DNA sequence: TGTGCCATCAGTGAAAAGGACAGGCTCGAAGCTTTCTTT.

The chain has TRBV5-5 and TRBJ2-7; a possible D gene is TRBD1 (6 bases). CDR3 size: 15 residues. The germline CDR1 and CDR2 sequences are SGHKS and YYEKEE (reference sequence). The V end lost 4 bases, the J end lost 6 bases, and 20 bases lay between the germline ends. The CDR3 DNA reads as TGTGCCAGCAGCGCGACAGGTTACCGCATGGGCGAGCAGTACTTC. It codes for CASSATGYRMGEQYF.

This chain connects TRBV27 to TRBJ2-1, with 15 bases aligning to TRBD2. The CDR3 extends over 16 amino acids. Germline V lookup: CDR1 MNHEY, CDR2 SMNVEV (reference sequence). V lost 5 bases to trimming and J lost 7 bases; unmatched junction nucleotides: 6. CDR3 amino acids: CASSLGTSGRYNEQFF. The CDR3 DNA sequence: TGTGCCAGCAGTCTAGGGACTAGCGGGAGGTATAATGAGCAGTTCTTC.

The chain uses TRBV19 and TRBJ2-3; 11 bases line up with TRBD2. The germline CDR1 and CDR2 sequences are LNHDA and SQIVND (reference sequence). The CDR3 is 15 amino acids. V lost 5 bases and J lost 4; bases outside the gene matches: 5. CDR3 amino acids: CASSFSGGGADTQYF. For the CDR3, the DNA is TGTGCCAGTAGTTTTAGCGGGGGGGGAGCAGATACGCAGTATTTT.

V and J are TRBV30 and TRBJ2-7; D is perhaps TRBD2 (6 bases). The CDR3 contains 14 residues. With 3 bases removed from V and 0 bases from J, the gap between germline ends came to 12 bases. Germline assignment: CDR1 GTSNPN and CDR2 SVGIG (reference sequence). CDR3 residues: CAWRGGGRSYEQYF. DNA of the CDR3: TGTGCCTGGAGAGGAGGAGGGCGCTCCTACGAGCAGTACTTC.

The chain uses TRBV13 and TRBJ2-1; D is possibly TRBD1 (5 bases). Trimming removed 0 bases from V and 7 bases from J, with 10 bases in between. This CDR3 region has 14 residues. Germline V CDR1 and CDR2: PRHDT, FYEKMQ (reference sequence). CDR3 loop: CASSLGLGANEQFF. The CDR3, as DNA: TGTGCCAGCAGCTTAGGCCTAGGGGCGAATGAGCAGTTCTTC. Looking up the rest from reference TRBV13 and TRBJ2-1 gives the full variable domain: AAGVIQSPRHLIKEKRETATLKCYPIPRHDTVYWYQQGPGQDPQFLISFYEKMQSDKGSIPDRFSAQQFSDYHSELNMSSLELGDSALYFCASSLGLGANEQFFGPGTRLTVL.

The chain uses TRBV19 and TRBJ1-3; 11 bases match TRBD1. Germline V lookup: CDR1 LNHDA, CDR2 SQIVND (reference sequence). The CDR3 spans 13 residues. J gave up 3 bases and V 11 bases, and 3 bases lay outside the gene matches. The CDR3 DNA sequence: TGTGCCGGGACAGGGGGATTTGGAAACACCATATATTTT. Residues: CAGTGGFGNTIYF.